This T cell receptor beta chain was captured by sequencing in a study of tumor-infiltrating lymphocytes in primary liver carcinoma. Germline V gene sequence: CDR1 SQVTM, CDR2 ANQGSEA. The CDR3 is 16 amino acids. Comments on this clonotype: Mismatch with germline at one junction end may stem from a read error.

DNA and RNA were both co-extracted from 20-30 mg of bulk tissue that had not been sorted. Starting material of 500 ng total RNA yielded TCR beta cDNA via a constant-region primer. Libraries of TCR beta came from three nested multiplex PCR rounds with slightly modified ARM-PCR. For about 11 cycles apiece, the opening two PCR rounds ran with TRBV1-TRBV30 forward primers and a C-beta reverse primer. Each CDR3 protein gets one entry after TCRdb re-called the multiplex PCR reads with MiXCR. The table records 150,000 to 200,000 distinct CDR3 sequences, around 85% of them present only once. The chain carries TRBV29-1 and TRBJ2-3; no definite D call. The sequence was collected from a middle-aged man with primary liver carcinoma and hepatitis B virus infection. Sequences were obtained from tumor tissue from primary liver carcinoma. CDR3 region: CSVTGVDGRSTDMQYF. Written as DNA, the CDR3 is TGCAGCGTCACTGGAGTAGACGGACGTAGCACAGATATGCAGTATTTT.